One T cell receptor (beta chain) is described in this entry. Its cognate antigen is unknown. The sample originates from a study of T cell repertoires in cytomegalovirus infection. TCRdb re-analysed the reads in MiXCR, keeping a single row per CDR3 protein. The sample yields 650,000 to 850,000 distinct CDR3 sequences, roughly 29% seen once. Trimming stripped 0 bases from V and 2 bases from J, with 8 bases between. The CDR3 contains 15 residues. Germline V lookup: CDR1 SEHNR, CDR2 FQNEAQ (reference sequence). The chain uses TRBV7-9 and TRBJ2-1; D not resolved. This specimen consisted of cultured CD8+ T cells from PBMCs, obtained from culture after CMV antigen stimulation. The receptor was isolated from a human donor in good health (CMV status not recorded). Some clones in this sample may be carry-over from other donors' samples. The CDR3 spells CASSLAETPYNEQFF. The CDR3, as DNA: TGTGCCAGCAGCTTAGCCGAGACTCCCTACAATGAGCAGTTCTTC.